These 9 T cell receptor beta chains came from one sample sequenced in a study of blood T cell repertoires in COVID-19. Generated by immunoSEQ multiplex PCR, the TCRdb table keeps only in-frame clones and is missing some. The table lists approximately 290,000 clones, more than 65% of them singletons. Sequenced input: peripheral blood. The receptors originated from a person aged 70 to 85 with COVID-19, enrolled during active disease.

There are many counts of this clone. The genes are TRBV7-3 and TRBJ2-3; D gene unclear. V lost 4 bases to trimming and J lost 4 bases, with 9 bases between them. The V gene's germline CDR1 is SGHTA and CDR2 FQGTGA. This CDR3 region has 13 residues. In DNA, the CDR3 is TGTGCCAGCAGCTCCTATGTCGCAGATACGCAGTATTTT. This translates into CASSSYVADTQYF. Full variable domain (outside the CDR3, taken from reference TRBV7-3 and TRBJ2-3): GAGVSQTPSNKVTEKGKYVELRCDPISGHTALYWYRQSLGQGPEFLIYFQGTGAADDSGLPNDRFFAVRPEGSVSTLKIQRTERGDSAVYLCASSSYVADTQYFGPGTRLTVL.

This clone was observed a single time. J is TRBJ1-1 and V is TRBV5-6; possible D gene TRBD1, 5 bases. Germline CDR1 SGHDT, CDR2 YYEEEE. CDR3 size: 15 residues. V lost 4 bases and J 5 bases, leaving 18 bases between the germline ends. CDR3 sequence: CASSPDGGAVTEAFF. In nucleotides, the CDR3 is TGTGCCAGCAGCCCGGATGGAGGGGCCGTAACTGAAGCTTTCTTT.

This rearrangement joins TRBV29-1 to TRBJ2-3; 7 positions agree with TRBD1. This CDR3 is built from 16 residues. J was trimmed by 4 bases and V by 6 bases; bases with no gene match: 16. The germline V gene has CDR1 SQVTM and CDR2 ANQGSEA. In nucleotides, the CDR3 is TGCAGCGTCGAAAATCGGAAGGGGGCGAATCCAGATACGCAGTATTTT. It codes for CSVENRKGANPDTQYF.

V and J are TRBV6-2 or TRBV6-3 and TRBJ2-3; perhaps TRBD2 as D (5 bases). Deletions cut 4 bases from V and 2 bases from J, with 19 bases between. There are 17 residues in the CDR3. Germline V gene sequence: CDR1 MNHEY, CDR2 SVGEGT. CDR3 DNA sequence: TGTGCCAGCAGTTCCGACTTGAGAGCGGAGAACACAGATACGCAGTATTTT. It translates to CASSSDLRAENTDTQYF.

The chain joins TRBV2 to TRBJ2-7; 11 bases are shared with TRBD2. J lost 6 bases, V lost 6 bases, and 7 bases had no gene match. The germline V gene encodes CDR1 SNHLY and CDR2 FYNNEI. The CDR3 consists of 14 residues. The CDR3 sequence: CASRRLAGPSEQYF. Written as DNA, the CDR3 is TGTGCCAGCAGGAGACTAGCGGGACCCTCCGAGCAGTACTTC.

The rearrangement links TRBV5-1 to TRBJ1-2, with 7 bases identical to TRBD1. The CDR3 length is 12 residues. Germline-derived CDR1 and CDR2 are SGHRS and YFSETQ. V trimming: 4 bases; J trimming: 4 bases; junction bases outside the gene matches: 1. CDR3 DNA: TGCGCCAGCAGCCGGGACAGCTATGGCTACACCTTC. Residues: CASSRDSYGYTF.

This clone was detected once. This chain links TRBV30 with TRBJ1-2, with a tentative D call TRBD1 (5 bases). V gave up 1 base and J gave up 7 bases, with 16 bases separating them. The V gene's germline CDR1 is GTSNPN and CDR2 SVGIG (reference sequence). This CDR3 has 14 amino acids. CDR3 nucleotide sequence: TGTGCCTGGAGTGGGGGCTCTCCTTCTGTTGGCTACACCTTC. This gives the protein CAWSGGSPSVGYTF.

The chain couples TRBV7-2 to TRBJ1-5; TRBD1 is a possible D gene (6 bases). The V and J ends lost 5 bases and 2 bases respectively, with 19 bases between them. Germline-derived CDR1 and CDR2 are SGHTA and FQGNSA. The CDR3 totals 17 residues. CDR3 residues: CASSPRLGGAGNQPQHF. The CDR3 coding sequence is TGTGCCAGCAGCCCACGACTGGGGGGGGCGGGCAATCAGCCCCAGCATTTT.

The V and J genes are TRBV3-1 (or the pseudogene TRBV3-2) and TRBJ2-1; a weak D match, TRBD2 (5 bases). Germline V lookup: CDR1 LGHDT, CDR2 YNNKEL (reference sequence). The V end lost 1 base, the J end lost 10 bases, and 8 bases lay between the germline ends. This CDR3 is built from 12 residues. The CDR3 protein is CASSQVAGEQFF. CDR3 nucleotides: TGTGCCAGCAGCCAAGTTGCGGGCGAGCAGTTCTTC.